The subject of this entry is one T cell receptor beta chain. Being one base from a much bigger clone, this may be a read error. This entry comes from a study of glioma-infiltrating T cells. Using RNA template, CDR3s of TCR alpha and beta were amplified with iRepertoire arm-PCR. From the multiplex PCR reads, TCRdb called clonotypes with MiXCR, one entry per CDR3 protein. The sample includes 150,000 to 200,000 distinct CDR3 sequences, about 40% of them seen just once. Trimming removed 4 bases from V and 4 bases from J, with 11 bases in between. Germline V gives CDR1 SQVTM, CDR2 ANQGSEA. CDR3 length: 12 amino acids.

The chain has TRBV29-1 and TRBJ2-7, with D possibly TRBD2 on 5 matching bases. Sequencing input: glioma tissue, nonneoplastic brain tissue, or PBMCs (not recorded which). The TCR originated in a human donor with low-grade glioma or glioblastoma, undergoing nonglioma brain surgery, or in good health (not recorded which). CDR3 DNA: TGCAGCGTTGCCCTAGCCTGGTACGAGCAGTACTTC. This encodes CSVALAWYEQYF.